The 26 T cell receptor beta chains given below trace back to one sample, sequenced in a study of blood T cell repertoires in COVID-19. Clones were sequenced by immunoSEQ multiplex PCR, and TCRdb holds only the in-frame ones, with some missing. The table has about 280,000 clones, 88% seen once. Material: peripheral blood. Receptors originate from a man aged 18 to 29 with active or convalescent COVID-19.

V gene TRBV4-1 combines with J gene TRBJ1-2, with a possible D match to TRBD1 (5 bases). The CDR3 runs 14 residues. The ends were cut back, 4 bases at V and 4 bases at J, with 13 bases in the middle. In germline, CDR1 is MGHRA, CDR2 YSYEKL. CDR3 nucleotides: TGCGCCAGCAGCCCCAAAACGACAGCCTATGGCTACACCTTC. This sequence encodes CASSPKTTAYGYTF.

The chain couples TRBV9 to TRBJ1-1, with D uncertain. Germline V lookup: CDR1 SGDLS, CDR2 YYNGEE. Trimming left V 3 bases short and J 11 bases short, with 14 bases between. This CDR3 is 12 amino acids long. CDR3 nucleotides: TGTGCCAGCAGCGCCGCTTCGGTCCCGGCTTTCTTT. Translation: CASSAASVPAFF.

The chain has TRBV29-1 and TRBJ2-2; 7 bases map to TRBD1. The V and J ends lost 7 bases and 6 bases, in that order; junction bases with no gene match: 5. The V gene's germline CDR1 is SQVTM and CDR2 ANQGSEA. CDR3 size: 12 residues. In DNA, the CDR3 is TGCAGCGGACAGGGCCAGGCCGGGGAGCTGTTTTTT. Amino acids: CSGQGQAGELFF.

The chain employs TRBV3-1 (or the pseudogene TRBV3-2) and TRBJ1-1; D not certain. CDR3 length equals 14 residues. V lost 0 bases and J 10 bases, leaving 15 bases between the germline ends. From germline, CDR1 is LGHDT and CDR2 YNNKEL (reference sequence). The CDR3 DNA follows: TGTGCCAGCAGCCAAGATTTAACCAATCGGGGAGCTTTCTTT. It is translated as CASSQDLTNRGAFF.

The CDR3 protein is CASSFLRDRILYYGYTF. The CDR3 coding sequence is TGTGCCAGCAGCTTCCTCCGGGACAGGATACTTTACTATGGCTACACCTTC. The J gene is TRBJ1-2, the V gene TRBV11-3; 8 bases line up with TRBD1. V shed 3 bases, J shed 3 bases, and the junction held 12 bases outside the gene matches. The germline V gene has CDR1 SGHNT and CDR2 YENEEA. The CDR3 totals 17 residues.

The CDR3 DNA reads TGTGCCAGCAGCTTTTACAGGGGGAGTGAGGCCAAAAACATTCAGTACTTC. Translated: CASSFYRGSEAKNIQYF. The chain uses TRBV5-5 and TRBJ2-4; 8 bases fit TRBD1. Germline trimming cut 2 bases from V and 1 base from J; bases unmatched to any gene: 8. The germline CDR1 and CDR2 sequences are SGHKS and YYEKEE (reference sequence). This CDR3 is built from 17 residues. Full variable domain (missing parts from reference TRBV5-5 and TRBJ2-4): DAGVTQSPTHLIKTRGQQVTLRCSPISGHKSVSWYQQVLGQGPQFIFQYYEKEERGRGNFPDRFSARQFPNYSSELNVNALLLGDSALYLCASSFYRGSEAKNIQYFGAGTRLSVL.

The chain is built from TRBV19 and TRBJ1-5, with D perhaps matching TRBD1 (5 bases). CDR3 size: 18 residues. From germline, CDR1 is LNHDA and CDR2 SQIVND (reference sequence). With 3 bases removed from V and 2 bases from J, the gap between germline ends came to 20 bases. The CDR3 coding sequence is TGTGCCAGTAGTATCTGGTCGGGCCAGGGTCTTGGCAATCAGCCCCAGCATTTT. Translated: CASSIWSGQGLGNQPQHF. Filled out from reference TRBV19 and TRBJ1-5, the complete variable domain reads DGGITQSPKYLFRKEGQNVTLSCEQNLNHDAMYWYRQDPGQGLRLIYYSQIVNDFQKGDIAEGYSVSREKKESFPLTVTSAQKNPTAFYLCASSIWSGQGLGNQPQHFGDGTRLSIL.

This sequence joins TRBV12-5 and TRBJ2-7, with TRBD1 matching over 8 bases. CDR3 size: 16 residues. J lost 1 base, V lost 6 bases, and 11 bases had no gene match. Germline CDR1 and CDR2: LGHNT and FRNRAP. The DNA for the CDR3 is TGTGCTAGTGGGGTTTCAGGGACAGGCAGATCCTACGAGCAGTACTTC. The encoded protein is CASGVSGTGRSYEQYF.

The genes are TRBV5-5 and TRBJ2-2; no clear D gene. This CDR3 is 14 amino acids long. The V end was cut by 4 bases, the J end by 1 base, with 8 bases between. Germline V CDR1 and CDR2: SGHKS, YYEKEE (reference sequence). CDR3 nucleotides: TGTGCCAGCAGCCGGAAGCGGAACACCGGGGAGCTGTTTTTT. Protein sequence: CASSRKRNTGELFF.

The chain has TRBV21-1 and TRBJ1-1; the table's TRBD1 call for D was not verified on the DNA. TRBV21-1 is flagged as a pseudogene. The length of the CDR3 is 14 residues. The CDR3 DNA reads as TGTGCCAGCAGCAAACCAGCAGGGGGCACTGAAGCTTTCTTT. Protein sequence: CASSKPAGGTEAFF.

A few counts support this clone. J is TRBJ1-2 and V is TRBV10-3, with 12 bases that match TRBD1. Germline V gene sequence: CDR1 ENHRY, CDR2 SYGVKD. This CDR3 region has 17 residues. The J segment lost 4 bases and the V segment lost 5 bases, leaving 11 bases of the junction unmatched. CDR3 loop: CAISSPGTGGEGYGYTF. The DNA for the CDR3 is TGTGCCATCAGTAGTCCCGGGACAGGGGGCGAGGGCTATGGCTACACCTTC.

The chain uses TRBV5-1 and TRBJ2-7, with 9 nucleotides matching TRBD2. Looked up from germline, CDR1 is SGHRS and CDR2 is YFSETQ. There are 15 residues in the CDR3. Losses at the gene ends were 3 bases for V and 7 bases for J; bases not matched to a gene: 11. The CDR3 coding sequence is TGCGCCAGCAGCTGGGAGCGGGGGGACCGAGGAGAGCAGTACTTC. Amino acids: CASSWERGDRGEQYF. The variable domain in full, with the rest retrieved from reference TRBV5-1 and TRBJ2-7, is KAGVTQTPRYLIKTRGQQVTLSCSPISGHRSVSWYQQTPGQGLQFLFEYFSETQRNKGNFPGRFSGRQFSNSRSEMNVSTLELGDSALYLCASSWERGDRGEQYFGPGTRLTVT.

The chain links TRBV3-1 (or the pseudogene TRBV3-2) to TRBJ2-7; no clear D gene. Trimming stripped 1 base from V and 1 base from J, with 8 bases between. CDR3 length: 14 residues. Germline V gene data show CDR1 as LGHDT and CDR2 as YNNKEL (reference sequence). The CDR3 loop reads CASSQVHPSYEQYF. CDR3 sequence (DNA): TGTGCCAGCAGCCAAGTACACCCATCCTACGAGCAGTACTTC.

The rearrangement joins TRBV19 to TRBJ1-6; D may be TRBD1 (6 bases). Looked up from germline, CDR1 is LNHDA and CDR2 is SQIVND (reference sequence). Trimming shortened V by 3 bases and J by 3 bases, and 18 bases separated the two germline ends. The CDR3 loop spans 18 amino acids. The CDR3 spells CASSIFPTGVSYNSPLHF. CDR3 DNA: TGTGCCAGTAGTATTTTCCCGACAGGCGTCAGCTATAATTCACCCCTCCACTTT.

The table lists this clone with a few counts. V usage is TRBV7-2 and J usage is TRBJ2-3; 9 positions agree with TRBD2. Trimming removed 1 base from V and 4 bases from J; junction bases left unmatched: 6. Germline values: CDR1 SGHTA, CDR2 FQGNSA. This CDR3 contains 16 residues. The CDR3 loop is CASSLGLAGLADTQYF. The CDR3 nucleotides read TGTGCCAGCAGCTTAGGTCTAGCGGGGCTCGCAGATACGCAGTATTTT.

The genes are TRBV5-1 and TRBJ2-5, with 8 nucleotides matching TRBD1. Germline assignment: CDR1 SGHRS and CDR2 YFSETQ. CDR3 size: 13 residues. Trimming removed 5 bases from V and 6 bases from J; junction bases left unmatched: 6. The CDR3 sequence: CASRTGELKTQYF. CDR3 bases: TGCGCCAGCAGGACAGGGGAATTGAAGACCCAGTACTTC.

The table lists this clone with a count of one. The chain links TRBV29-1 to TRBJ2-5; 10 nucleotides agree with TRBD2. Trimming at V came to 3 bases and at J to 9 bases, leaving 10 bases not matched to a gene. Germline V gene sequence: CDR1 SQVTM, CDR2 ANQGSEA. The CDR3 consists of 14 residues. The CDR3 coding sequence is TGCAGCGTTGACGGGCTAGCGGGGGCCGAGGCCCAGTACTTC. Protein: CSVDGLAGAEAQYF.

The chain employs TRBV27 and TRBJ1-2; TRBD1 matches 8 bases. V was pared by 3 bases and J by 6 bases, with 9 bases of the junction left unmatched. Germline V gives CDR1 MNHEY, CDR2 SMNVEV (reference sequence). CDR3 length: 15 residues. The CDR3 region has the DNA TGTGCCAGCAGTTTCGGGACAGGCGCAAAGCATGGCTACACCTTC. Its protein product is CASSFGTGAKHGYTF.

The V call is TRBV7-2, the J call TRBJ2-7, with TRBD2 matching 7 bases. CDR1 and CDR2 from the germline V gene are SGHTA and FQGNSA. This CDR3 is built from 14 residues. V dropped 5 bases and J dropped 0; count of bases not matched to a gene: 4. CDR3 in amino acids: CASSPRDYSYEQYF. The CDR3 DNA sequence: TGTGCCAGCAGCCCCCGGGACTACTCCTACGAGCAGTACTTC.

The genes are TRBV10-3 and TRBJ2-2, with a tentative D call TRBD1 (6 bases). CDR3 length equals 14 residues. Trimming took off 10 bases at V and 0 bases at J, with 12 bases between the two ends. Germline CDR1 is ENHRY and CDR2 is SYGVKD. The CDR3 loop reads CATRQATNTGELFF. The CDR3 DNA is TGTGCCACCCGACAGGCTACGAACACCGGGGAGCTGTTTTTT.

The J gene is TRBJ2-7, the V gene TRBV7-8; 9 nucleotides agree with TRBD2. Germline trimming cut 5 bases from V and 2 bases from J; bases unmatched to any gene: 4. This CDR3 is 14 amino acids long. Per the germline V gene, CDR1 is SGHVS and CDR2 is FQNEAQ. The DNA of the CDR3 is TGTGCCAGCAGCCCCGAGCGGGGGGCCTACGAGCAGTACTTC. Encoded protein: CASSPERGAYEQYF.

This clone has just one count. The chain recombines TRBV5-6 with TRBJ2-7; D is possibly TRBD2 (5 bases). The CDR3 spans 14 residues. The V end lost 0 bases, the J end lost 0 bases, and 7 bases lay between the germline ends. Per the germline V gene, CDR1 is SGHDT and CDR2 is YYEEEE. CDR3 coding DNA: TGTGCCAGCAGCTTGGTAGGGAGCTCCTACGAGCAGTACTTC. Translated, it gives CASSLVGSSYEQYF.

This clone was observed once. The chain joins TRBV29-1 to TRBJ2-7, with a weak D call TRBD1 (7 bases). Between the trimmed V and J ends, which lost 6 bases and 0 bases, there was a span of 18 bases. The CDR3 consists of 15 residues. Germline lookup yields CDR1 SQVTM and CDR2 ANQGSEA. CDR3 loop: CSVGGNRDSSYEQYF. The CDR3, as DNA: TGCAGCGTAGGGGGGAACCGGGACAGCTCCTACGAGCAGTACTTC.

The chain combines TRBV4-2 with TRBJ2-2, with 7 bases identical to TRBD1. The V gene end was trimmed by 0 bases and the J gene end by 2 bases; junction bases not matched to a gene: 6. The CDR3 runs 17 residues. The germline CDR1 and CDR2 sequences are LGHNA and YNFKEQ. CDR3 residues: CASSQDAGTANTGELFF. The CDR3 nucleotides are TGTGCCAGCAGCCAAGATGCCGGGACAGCAAACACCGGGGAGCTGTTTTTT.

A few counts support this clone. The CDR3 DNA is TGTGCCAGCAGAGCTACGGGACAGGGGCCCGGGGAGCTGTTTTTT. It yields the protein CASRATGQGPGELFF. The chain carries TRBV2 and TRBJ2-2; 10 bases fit TRBD1. V shed 6 bases and J 6 bases; nucleotides not matched to a gene: 7. The CDR3 runs 15 residues. Germline V gives CDR1 SNHLY, CDR2 FYNNEI.

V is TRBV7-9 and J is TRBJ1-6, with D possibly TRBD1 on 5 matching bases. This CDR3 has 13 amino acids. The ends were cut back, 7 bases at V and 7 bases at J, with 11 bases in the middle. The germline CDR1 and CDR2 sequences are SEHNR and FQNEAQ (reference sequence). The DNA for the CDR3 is TGTGCCAGCATCCGACAGCCCAATTCACCCCTCCACTTT. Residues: CASIRQPNSPLHF.